The sequence of this T cell receptor (beta chain) was determined in a study of blood T cell repertoires in COVID-19. Looking at the study overall: Researchers got acute and convalescent COVID-19 samples from the United States, Italy and Spain.

Original methodology: It was from reference gene primer amplification that nucleated cell counts were estimated. This table comes from immunoSEQ multiplex PCR, and its TCRdb copy is limited to in-frame clones, with some not included. The D gene and trimming were derived from the DNA, and the V and J assignments and clone size from that table. Here the sample spans 200,000 to 250,000 clones, approximately 80% being singletons. The V end was cut by 0 bases, the J end by 1 base, with 5 bases between. The V gene's germline CDR1 is PRHDT and CDR2 FYEKMQ (reference sequence). The CDR3 has 14 amino acids. Donors were grouped by their self-reported clinical history. Recovered status applied to Cohort 3 donors who had two consecutive negative PCRs. It also applied to those with clearance or with symptom resolution.

The TCR sequence derives from a man in his 60s who had recovered from COVID-19. Sequencing used PBMCs or T cells enriched from blood (not recorded which). The chain recombines TRBV13 with TRBJ2-3, with no clear D. Here the CDR3 reads CASSLGRGTDTQYF. In DNA, the CDR3 is TGTGCCAGCAGCTTAGGGAGAGGCACAGATACGCAGTATTTT.